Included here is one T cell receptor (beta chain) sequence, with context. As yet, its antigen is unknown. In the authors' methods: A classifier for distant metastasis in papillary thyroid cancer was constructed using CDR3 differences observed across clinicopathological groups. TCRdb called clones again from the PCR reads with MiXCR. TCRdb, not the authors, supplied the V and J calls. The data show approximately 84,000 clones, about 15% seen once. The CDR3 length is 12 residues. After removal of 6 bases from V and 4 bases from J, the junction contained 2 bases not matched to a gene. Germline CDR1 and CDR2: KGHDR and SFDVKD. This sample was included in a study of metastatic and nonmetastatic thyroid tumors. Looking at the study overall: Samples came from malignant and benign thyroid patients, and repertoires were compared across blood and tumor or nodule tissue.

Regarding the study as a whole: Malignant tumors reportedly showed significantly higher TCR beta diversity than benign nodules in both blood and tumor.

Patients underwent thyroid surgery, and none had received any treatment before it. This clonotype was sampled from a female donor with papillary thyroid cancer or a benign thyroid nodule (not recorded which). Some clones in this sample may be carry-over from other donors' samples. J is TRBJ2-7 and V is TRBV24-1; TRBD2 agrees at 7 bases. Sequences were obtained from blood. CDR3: CATSHGGYEQYF. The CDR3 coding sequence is TGTGCCACCAGTCACGGGGGGTACGAGCAGTACTTC.